This T cell receptor beta chain originates from a study of blood T cell repertoires in COVID-19. Study overall: The United States, Italy and Spain provided the acute and convalescent COVID-19 samples. The analysed material was cDNA or gDNA that came from T cells, B-cell-depleted T cells, or PBMCs.

Cohorts were based on clinical histories the participants reported. Either two negative PCRs, clearance, or symptom resolution qualified Cohort 3 donors as recovered. The CDR3 loop spans 17 amino acids. CDR1 is SGHDN, CDR2 FVKESK, per germline. V lost 1 base, J lost 6 bases, and 10 bases stayed unmatched. Assay used: immunoSEQ multiplex PCR; TCRdb lists only in-frame clones, some missing. The sample comprises 250,000 to 300,000 clones, roughly 90% of which are singletons, and approximately 1.5% rests with the top ten. The TCR comes from a woman in her thirties or forties who had recovered from COVID-19. The chain recombines TRBV14 with TRBJ1-4; 8 bases align to TRBD1. Sequencing input: PBMCs or T cells enriched from blood (not recorded which). The CDR3 DNA is TGTGCCAGCAGCCAAGTTACCATCGGACAGGGATATGAAAAACTGTTTTTT. This codes for CASSQVTIGQGYEKLFF.